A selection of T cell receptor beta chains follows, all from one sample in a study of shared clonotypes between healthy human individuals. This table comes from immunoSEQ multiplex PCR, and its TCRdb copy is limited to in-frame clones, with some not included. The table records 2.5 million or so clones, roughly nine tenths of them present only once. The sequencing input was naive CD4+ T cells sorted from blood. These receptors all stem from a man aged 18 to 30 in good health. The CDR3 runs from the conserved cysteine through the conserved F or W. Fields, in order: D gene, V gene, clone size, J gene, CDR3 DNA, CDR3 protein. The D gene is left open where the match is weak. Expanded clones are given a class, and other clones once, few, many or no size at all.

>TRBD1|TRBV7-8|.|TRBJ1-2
TGTGCCAGCAGCTTAGGGCAGGGGGCCCTCTCTGGCTACACCTTC
CASSLGQGALSGYTF
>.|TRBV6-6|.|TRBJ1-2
TGTGCCAGCAGTTACAGTGGCTACACCTTC
CASSYSGYTF
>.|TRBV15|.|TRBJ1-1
TGTGCCACCAGCAGGGGGGACTTTGCCGCGGCCGAAGCTTTCTTT
CATSRGDFAAAEAFF
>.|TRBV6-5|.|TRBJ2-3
TGTGCCAGCAGAACAGGGATGGATACGCAGTATTTT
CASRTGMDTQYF
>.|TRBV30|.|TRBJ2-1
TGTGCCTGGAGTCGGGAGAGAAATGAGCAGTTCTTC
CAWSRERNEQFF
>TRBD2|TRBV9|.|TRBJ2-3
TGTGCCAGCAGCGCGCCCCGGACTAGCGTTGTCGCCCCCACAGATACGCAGTATTTT
CASSAPRTSVVAPTDTQYF
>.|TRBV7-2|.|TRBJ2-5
TGTGCCAGCAGCTTGGCGGCGGGGCAGAAGACCCAGTACTTC
CASSLAAGQKTQYF
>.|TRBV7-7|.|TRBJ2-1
TGTGCTAGCAGCTTAGGGCAGGTTTACAATGAGCAGTTCTTC
CASSLGQVYNEQFF
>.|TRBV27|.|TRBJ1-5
TGTGCCAGCAGCCCAGGGGCGATGGGGCATCAGCCCCAGCATTTT
CASSPGAMGHQPQHF
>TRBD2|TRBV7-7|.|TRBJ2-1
TGTGCTAGCAGCTTTGCGGGGGGTAGCTCCTACAATGAGCAGTTCTTC
CASSFAGGSSYNEQFF
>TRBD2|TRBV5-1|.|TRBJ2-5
TGCGCCAGCAGTGGGGCTAGCGGGGGCCAAGAGACCCAGTACTTC
CASSGASGGQETQYF
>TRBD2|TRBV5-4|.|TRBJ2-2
TGTGCCAGCAGGTCTACTAGCGGGAGTGGGACCGGGGAGCTGTTTTTT
CASRSTSGSGTGELFF
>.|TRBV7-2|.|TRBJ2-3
TGTGCCAGCAGCTTATGGGGGGCTGGCACAGATACGCAGTATTTT
CASSLWGAGTDTQYF
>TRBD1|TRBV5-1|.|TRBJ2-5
TGCGCCAGCAGCTTCGGGGACAGGGGATTCCAAGAGACCCAGTACTTC
CASSFGDRGFQETQYF
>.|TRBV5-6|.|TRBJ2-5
TGTGCCAGCAGCTTGGGCATGGGCCAACAAGAGACCCAGTACTTC
CASSLGMGQQETQYF
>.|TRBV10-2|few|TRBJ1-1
TGCGCCAGCAGCGGACAGAAGAACACTGAAGCTTTCTTT
CASSGQKNTEAFF
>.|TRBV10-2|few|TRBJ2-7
TGCGCCAGCAGTGATTGGGGCGCAGGGCCCCCCTACGAGCAGTACTTC
CASSDWGAGPPYEQYF
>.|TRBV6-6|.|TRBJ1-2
TGTGCCAGCAGTTACTCAACCGGGTTCTACACCTTC
CASSYSTGFYTF
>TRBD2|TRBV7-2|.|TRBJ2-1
TGTGCCAGCAGCTTAGCGGGGCGCGGGAGCGTCTCCTACAATGAGCAGTTCTTC
CASSLAGRGSVSYNEQFF
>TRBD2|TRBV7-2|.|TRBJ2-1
TGTGCCAGCAGGCCTCGTGCGGGAGGGTGGAATGAGCAGTTCTTC
CASRPRAGGWNEQFF
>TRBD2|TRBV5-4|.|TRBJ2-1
TGTGCCAGCAGCCCACGGACTAGCGGGGGAAATGAGCAGTTCTTC
CASSPRTSGGNEQFF
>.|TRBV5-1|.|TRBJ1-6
TGCGCCAGCACCTCCCCGCCGGATTCACCCCTCCACTTT
CASTSPPDSPLHF
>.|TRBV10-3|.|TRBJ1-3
TGTGCCATCAGTGAGTACGGGTACTTATCTGGAAACACCATATATTTT
CAISEYGYLSGNTIYF
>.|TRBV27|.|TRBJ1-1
TGTGCCAGCAGTTTACAGGGCTACACTGAAGCTTTCTTT
CASSLQGYTEAFF
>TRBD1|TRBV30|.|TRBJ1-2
TGTGCCTGGACAGGGGGCTTAAACTATGGCTACACCTTC
CAWTGGLNYGYTF
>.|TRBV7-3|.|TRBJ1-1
TGTGCCAGCAGCTTATTGGGGGAATCACCTCAGAACACTGAAGCTTTCTTT
CASSLLGESPQNTEAFF
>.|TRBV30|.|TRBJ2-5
TGTGCCTGGAATTCGGGTAATGCGGAGACCCAGTACTTC
CAWNSGNAETQYF
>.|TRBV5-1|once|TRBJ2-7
TGCGCCAGCAGCTTTAGGACCGGTACCGACTACGAGCAGTACTTC
CASSFRTGTDYEQYF
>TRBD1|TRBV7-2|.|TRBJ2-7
TGTGCCAGCAGCTTGACAGGGAGAGGGCCCTACGAGCAGTACTTC
CASSLTGRGPYEQYF
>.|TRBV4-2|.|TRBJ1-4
TGTGCCAGCAGCCAAGAAATCCTGCAGGATGGATTTGGTAATGAAAAACTGTTTTTT
CASSQEILQDGFGNEKLFF
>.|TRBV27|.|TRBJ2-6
TGTGCCAGCAGTTTATCGGAGAACCCTAGGTCCTCTGGGGCCAACGTCCTGACTTTC
CASSLSENPRSSGANVLTF
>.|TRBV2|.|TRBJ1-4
TGTGCCAGCAGTGAAAAAGTTCCGAATGAAAAACTGTTTTTT
CASSEKVPNEKLFF
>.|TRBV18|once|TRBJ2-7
TGTGCCAGCTCACCGGGCCCTTCAAACGAGCAGTACTTC
CASSPGPSNEQYF
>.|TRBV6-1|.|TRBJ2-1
TGTGCCAGCAGCGAACAGGGGGCGGCTAGCGGGACCATCTACAATGAGCAGTTCTTC
CASSEQGAASGTIYNEQFF
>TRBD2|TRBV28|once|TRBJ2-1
TGTGCCAGCAGTTTAGCGGGGGGGCCTCACGATGAGCAGTTCTTC
CASSLAGGPHDEQFF
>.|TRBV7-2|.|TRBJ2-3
TGTGCCAGCAGCTTCTTCAGCCTAGATACGCAGTATTTT
CASSFFSLDTQYF
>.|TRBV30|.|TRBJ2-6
TGTGCCTGGAGCTGGAGACAGACGAGCTCTGGGGCCAACGTCCTGACTTTC
CAWSWRQTSSGANVLTF
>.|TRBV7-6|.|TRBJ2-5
TGTGCCAGCAGCCCAACCCAGGGGGGAGTGGAGACCCAGTACTTC
CASSPTQGGVETQYF
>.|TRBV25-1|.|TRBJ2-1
TGTGCCAGCAGTGAAGCGGGGGCAAAGGGCTACAATGAGCAGTTCTTC
CASSEAGAKGYNEQFF
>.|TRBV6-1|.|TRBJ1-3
TGTGCCAGCAGTACAGGGAACTCTGGAAACACCATATATTTT
CASSTGNSGNTIYF
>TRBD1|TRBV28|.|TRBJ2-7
TGTGCCAGCAGTTCCCAGGGGACAGCCTCCTACGAGCAGTACTTC
CASSSQGTASYEQYF
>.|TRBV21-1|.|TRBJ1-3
TGTGCCAGCAGGCGGGACACCGACTCTGGAAACACCATATATTTT
CASRRDTDSGNTIYF
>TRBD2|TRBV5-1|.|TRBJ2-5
TGCGCCAGCAGCTTGCGTCTAGCGGGCACCGGAGAGACCCAGTACTTC
CASSLRLAGTGETQYF
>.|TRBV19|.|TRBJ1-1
TGTGCCAGTAGTATGGCTGGGCACACTGAAGCTTTCTTT
CASSMAGHTEAFF
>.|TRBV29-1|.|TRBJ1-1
TGCAGCGTTGATTTGGGGGGGAACACTGAAGCTTTCTTT
CSVDLGGNTEAFF
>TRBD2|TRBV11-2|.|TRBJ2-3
TGTGCCAGCAGCTCCAGGACTAGCGGGACCCCAGATACGCAGTATTTT
CASSSRTSGTPDTQYF
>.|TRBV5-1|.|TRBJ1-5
TGCGCCAGCAGCTTGGACACTGGCGGTAATCAGCCCCAGCATTTT
CASSLDTGGNQPQHF
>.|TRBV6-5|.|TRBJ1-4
TGTGCCAGCAGCTCATCGAGTAGGGGGAATGAAAAACTGTTTTTT
CASSSSSRGNEKLFF
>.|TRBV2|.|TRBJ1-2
TGTGCCAGCAGTGCGACCTTCTTTAACTATGGCTACACCTTC
CASSATFFNYGYTF
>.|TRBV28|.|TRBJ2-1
TGTGCCAGCAGGACTGGGCACCATGAGCAGTTCTTC
CASRTGHHEQFF